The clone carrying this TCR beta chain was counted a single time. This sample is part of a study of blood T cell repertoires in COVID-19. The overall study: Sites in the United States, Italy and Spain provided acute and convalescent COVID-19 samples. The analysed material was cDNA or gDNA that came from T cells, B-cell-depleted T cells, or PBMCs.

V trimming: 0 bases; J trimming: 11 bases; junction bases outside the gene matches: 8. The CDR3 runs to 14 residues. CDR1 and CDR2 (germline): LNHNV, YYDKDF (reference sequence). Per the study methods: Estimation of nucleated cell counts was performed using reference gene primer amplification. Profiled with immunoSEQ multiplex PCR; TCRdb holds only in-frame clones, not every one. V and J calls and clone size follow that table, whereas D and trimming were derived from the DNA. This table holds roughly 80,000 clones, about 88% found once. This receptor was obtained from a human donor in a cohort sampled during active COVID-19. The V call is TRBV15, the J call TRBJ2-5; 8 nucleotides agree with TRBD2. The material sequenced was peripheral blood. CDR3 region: CATSRDGGLADQYF. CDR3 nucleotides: TGTGCCACCAGCAGAGATGGCGGACTAGCCGATCAGTACTTC.